A selection of T cell receptor beta chains follows, all from one sample in a study of identical twins. Each CDR3 protein is one row after TCRdb ran MiXCR on the 5' RACE reads. The sample carries around 240,000 distinct CDR3 sequences, 10% recorded once. The specimen was memory T cells sorted from blood. The receptors were gathered from a man in his fifties in good health. Both conserved end residues are part of each CDR3. Each record gives: V gene, D gene, clone size, J gene, CDR3 DNA, CDR3 protein. A D gene is named only where the DNA matches it firmly. Size is omitted from some rows. Given values are once, few, many or a class for expanded clones.

v_call: TRBV20-1
d_call: -
clone_size: many
j_call: TRBJ1-2
cdr3_nt: TGCAGTGCTAGAGACCAGGGGCGCGCTTCAGGCTACACCTTC
cdr3_aa: CSARDQGRASGYTF

v_call: TRBV20-1
d_call: -
clone_size: many
j_call: TRBJ1-5
cdr3_nt: TGCAGTGCTAACCAGTGGGGCGGGACATCGAGCAATCAGCCCCAGCATTTT
cdr3_aa: CSANQWGGTSSNQPQHF

v_call: TRBV5-8
d_call: -
clone_size: few
j_call: TRBJ2-1
cdr3_nt: TGTGCCACCCCGGCCCCCGTCGACAATGAGCAGTTCTTC
cdr3_aa: CATPAPVDNEQFF

v_call: TRBV28
d_call: -
clone_size: few
j_call: TRBJ1-5
cdr3_nt: TGTGCCAGCAGTTTGTCGACAGGCAATCGGCCCCAGCATTTT
cdr3_aa: CASSLSTGNRPQHF

v_call: TRBV5-5
d_call: -
clone_size: many
j_call: TRBJ1-2
cdr3_nt: TGTGCCAGCAGCTTTTCAGAAGGGTCCCACACCTTC
cdr3_aa: CASSFSEGSHTF

v_call: TRBV18
d_call: -
clone_size: -
j_call: TRBJ2-2
cdr3_nt: TGTGCCAGCTCACCGCCGGGGCAAAGGGAGACCGGGGAGCTGTTTTTT
cdr3_aa: CASSPPGQRETGELFF

v_call: TRBV6-5
d_call: TRBD2
clone_size: -
j_call: TRBJ2-2
cdr3_nt: TGTGCCAGCAGTTATCGGTCGGGGGGGCTCGATGGCAGGGAGCTGTTTTTT
cdr3_aa: CASSYRSGGLDGRELFF

v_call: TRBV2
d_call: -
clone_size: -
j_call: TRBJ2-7
cdr3_nt: TGTGCCAGCAGCGTGGACAGCGGAGAGCAGTACTTC
cdr3_aa: CASSVDSGEQYF

v_call: TRBV10-3
d_call: -
clone_size: many
j_call: TRBJ1-2
cdr3_nt: TGTGCCATCAGTGAAGGAGCGAACTATGGCTACACCTTC
cdr3_aa: CAISEGANYGYTF

v_call: TRBV15
d_call: -
clone_size: few
j_call: TRBJ1-1
cdr3_nt: TGTGCCACCAGCAGAGATTGGGGCCCGAACACTGAAGCTTTCTTT
cdr3_aa: CATSRDWGPNTEAFF

v_call: TRBV7-7
d_call: TRBD1
clone_size: few
j_call: TRBJ1-5
cdr3_nt: TGTGCTAGTGAGCGGGGCCCAGAGACAGGGATGGGGCCCCAGCATTTT
cdr3_aa: CASERGPETGMGPQHF

v_call: TRBV28
d_call: -
clone_size: many
j_call: TRBJ1-1
cdr3_nt: TGTGCCAGCAGCGAGAACACTGAAGCTTTCTTT
cdr3_aa: CASSENTEAFF

v_call: TRBV9
d_call: -
clone_size: few
j_call: TRBJ2-5
cdr3_nt: TGTGCCAGCAGCGCCGCGGGGGAGACCCAGTACTTC
cdr3_aa: CASSAAGETQYF

v_call: TRBV7-9
d_call: -
clone_size: -
j_call: TRBJ2-1
cdr3_nt: TGTGCCAGCAGCCCCCCAGGGGTTGTGTCCTACAATGAGCAGTTCTTC
cdr3_aa: CASSPPGVVSYNEQFF

v_call: TRBV4-3
d_call: -
clone_size: few
j_call: TRBJ1-2
cdr3_nt: TGCGCCAGCAGCCAGCTTGGGACGGACTATGGCTACACCTTC
cdr3_aa: CASSQLGTDYGYTF

v_call: TRBV20-1
d_call: TRBD2
clone_size: once
j_call: TRBJ2-5
cdr3_nt: TGCAGTGCGGCACAGGGCGGCGGGAGGGGGGAGACCCAGTACTTC
cdr3_aa: CSAAQGGGRGETQYF

v_call: TRBV6-1
d_call: -
clone_size: few
j_call: TRBJ2-6
cdr3_nt: TGTGCCAGCTATACAGGGTTTGGGGCCAACGTCCTGACTTTC
cdr3_aa: CASYTGFGANVLTF

v_call: TRBV6-2/TRBV6-3
d_call: -
clone_size: many
j_call: TRBJ2-1
cdr3_nt: TGTGCCAGCAGTTACGGCAGCTCCTACAATGAGCAGTTCTTC
cdr3_aa: CASSYGSSYNEQFF

v_call: TRBV20-1
d_call: -
clone_size: few
j_call: TRBJ1-1
cdr3_nt: TGCAGTGCTAGAGTCCCCCCGGGGGAAACTGAAGCTTTCTTT
cdr3_aa: CSARVPPGETEAFF

v_call: TRBV28
d_call: TRBD2
clone_size: many
j_call: TRBJ2-3
cdr3_nt: TGTGCCAGCAGTTTTTCTAGCCGGGGGGCAGATACGCAGTATTTT
cdr3_aa: CASSFSSRGADTQYF

v_call: TRBV29-1
d_call: TRBD2
clone_size: many
j_call: TRBJ2-1
cdr3_nt: TGCAGCGTTGAAAAGATTAGCGGGATCTCCAATGAGCAGTTCTTC
cdr3_aa: CSVEKISGISNEQFF

v_call: TRBV19
d_call: -
clone_size: many
j_call: TRBJ1-5
cdr3_nt: TGTGCCAGTAGTATGGGACGGAAAAATCAGCCCCAGCATTTT
cdr3_aa: CASSMGRKNQPQHF

v_call: TRBV11-1
d_call: -
clone_size: many
j_call: TRBJ2-7
cdr3_nt: TGTGCCAGCAGCTTAAGCGTCAGGAACTCCTACGAGCAGTACTTC
cdr3_aa: CASSLSVRNSYEQYF

v_call: TRBV7-2
d_call: -
clone_size: many
j_call: TRBJ2-1
cdr3_nt: TGTGCCAGTAAACTAGGGCCGAACAATGAGCAGTTCTTC
cdr3_aa: CASKLGPNNEQFF

v_call: TRBV3-1
d_call: -
clone_size: many
j_call: TRBJ1-2
cdr3_nt: TGTGCCAGCAGCCAGGGGGACAACTATGGCTACACCTTC
cdr3_aa: CASSQGDNYGYTF

v_call: TRBV7-2
d_call: -
clone_size: many
j_call: TRBJ1-4
cdr3_nt: TGTGCCAGCAGCTTCGGCAGGGGAGAAAAACTGTTTTTT
cdr3_aa: CASSFGRGEKLFF

v_call: TRBV5-1
d_call: TRBD2
clone_size: many
j_call: TRBJ2-1
cdr3_nt: TGCGCCAGCAGCTTTGGGACTAGCGGCCCCTACAATGAGCAGTTCTTC
cdr3_aa: CASSFGTSGPYNEQFF

v_call: TRBV29-1
d_call: TRBD1
clone_size: many
j_call: TRBJ1-1
cdr3_nt: TGCAGCGTCGACAGGGGTGGAGGCACTGAAGCTTTCTTT
cdr3_aa: CSVDRGGGTEAFF

v_call: TRBV6-5
d_call: TRBD1
clone_size: many
j_call: TRBJ1-1
cdr3_nt: TGTGCCAGCAGGACAGGGTTCTCTGAAGCTTTCTTT
cdr3_aa: CASRTGFSEAFF

v_call: TRBV4-1
d_call: -
clone_size: many
j_call: TRBJ1-2
cdr3_nt: TGCGCCAGCAGCCAAGCAGGTTGGGGGGGATCAGAGGGCTATGGCTACACCTTC
cdr3_aa: CASSQAGWGGSEGYGYTF

v_call: TRBV5-1
d_call: TRBD1
clone_size: many
j_call: TRBJ1-2
cdr3_nt: TGCGCCAGCAGCCGGGAAGTGGGACAGGGGGTGTATAACTATGGCTACACCTTC
cdr3_aa: CASSREVGQGVYNYGYTF

v_call: TRBV20-1
d_call: TRBD2
clone_size: -
j_call: TRBJ2-7
cdr3_nt: TGCAGTGCTAGAGATCCACTAGCGGGAGGCCACGAGCAGTACTTC
cdr3_aa: CSARDPLAGGHEQYF

v_call: TRBV9
d_call: -
clone_size: many
j_call: TRBJ2-5
cdr3_nt: TGTGCCAGCAGCGTAGCCCCAGGGGAGAGCGAGACCCAGTACTTC
cdr3_aa: CASSVAPGESETQYF

v_call: TRBV27
d_call: TRBD1
clone_size: many
j_call: TRBJ2-7
cdr3_nt: TGTGCCAGCAGTAAGCACGGAGGGACAGGGTCCGAGCAGTACTTC
cdr3_aa: CASSKHGGTGSEQYF

v_call: TRBV28
d_call: -
clone_size: few
j_call: TRBJ2-5
cdr3_nt: TGTGCCAGCCTTAAGGCGCAGCGCGTTCAGACCCAGTACTTC
cdr3_aa: CASLKAQRVQTQYF

v_call: TRBV7-7
d_call: TRBD2
clone_size: few
j_call: TRBJ2-2
cdr3_nt: TGTGCTAGCAGCCCGGGACTAGCGGGGCTGGCGGGCACCGGGGAGCTGTTTTTT
cdr3_aa: CASSPGLAGLAGTGELFF

v_call: TRBV11-2
d_call: -
clone_size: few
j_call: TRBJ2-7
cdr3_nt: TGTGCCAGCAGCATGACAGGAGCCTACGAGCAGTACTTC
cdr3_aa: CASSMTGAYEQYF

v_call: TRBV7-6
d_call: TRBD1
clone_size: many
j_call: TRBJ2-7
cdr3_nt: TGTGCCAGCAGCCGCTACAGGGGAATGGTCTACGAGCAGTACTTC
cdr3_aa: CASSRYRGMVYEQYF

v_call: TRBV7-9
d_call: -
clone_size: few
j_call: TRBJ2-2
cdr3_nt: TGTGCCAGCAGCCAATACAGGGACACCGGGGAGCTGTTTTTT
cdr3_aa: CASSQYRDTGELFF

v_call: TRBV19
d_call: TRBD2
clone_size: many
j_call: TRBJ2-1
cdr3_nt: TGTGCCAGTAGTATAGATGGGACTAGCGGGAATGAGCAGTTCTTC
cdr3_aa: CASSIDGTSGNEQFF

v_call: TRBV20-1
d_call: TRBD1
clone_size: few
j_call: TRBJ2-3
cdr3_nt: TGCAGTGCTCCTGAAACAGGGGGCGCAGGAGATACGCAGTATTTT
cdr3_aa: CSAPETGGAGDTQYF

v_call: TRBV11-2
d_call: -
clone_size: many
j_call: TRBJ1-2
cdr3_nt: TGTGCCAGCAGCTTAGAGCCGGGGGCGCGGGGCTACACCTTC
cdr3_aa: CASSLEPGARGYTF

v_call: TRBV28
d_call: -
clone_size: few
j_call: TRBJ1-1
cdr3_nt: TGTGCCAGCAGTTTACAAGTCCGGAACACTGAAGCTTTCTTT
cdr3_aa: CASSLQVRNTEAFF

v_call: TRBV15
d_call: -
clone_size: once
j_call: TRBJ2-7
cdr3_nt: TGTGCCACCAGCAGAGTTGATCGCGAGCAGTACTTC
cdr3_aa: CATSRVDREQYF

v_call: TRBV4-2
d_call: TRBD2
clone_size: -
j_call: TRBJ2-3
cdr3_nt: TGTGCCAGCAGCCAACCCCCTACTAGCGACAATACGCAGTATTTT
cdr3_aa: CASSQPPTSDNTQYF

v_call: TRBV5-1
d_call: TRBD2
clone_size: few
j_call: TRBJ2-3
cdr3_nt: TGCGCCAGCAGTCCCGGGACTAGCGATGATACGCAGTATTTT
cdr3_aa: CASSPGTSDDTQYF

v_call: TRBV29-1
d_call: -
clone_size: -
j_call: TRBJ1-3
cdr3_nt: TGCAGCGTGCAGGGATCTGGAAACACCATATATTTT
cdr3_aa: CSVQGSGNTIYF

v_call: TRBV2
d_call: TRBD2
clone_size: few
j_call: TRBJ2-7
cdr3_nt: TGTGCCAGCAGTGACCTAGCGGGAGATCTCGAGCAGTACTTC
cdr3_aa: CASSDLAGDLEQYF

v_call: TRBV20-1
d_call: -
clone_size: many
j_call: TRBJ1-5
cdr3_nt: TGCAGTGCTCCCCAGGGTGCGAGCAATCAGCCCCAGCATTTT
cdr3_aa: CSAPQGASNQPQHF

v_call: TRBV25-1
d_call: -
clone_size: few
j_call: TRBJ1-5
cdr3_nt: TGTGCCAGCCGCGGTTACAATCAGCCCCAGCATTTT
cdr3_aa: CASRGYNQPQHF

v_call: TRBV4-1
d_call: TRBD2
clone_size: -
j_call: TRBJ2-7
cdr3_nt: TGCGCCAGCAGCCAAGTAGGTAGCGGGGGGTCCTACGAGCAGTACTTC
cdr3_aa: CASSQVGSGGSYEQYF

v_call: TRBV4-1
d_call: TRBD2
clone_size: -
j_call: TRBJ2-1
cdr3_nt: TGCGCCAGCAGCCTGGGACTAGCGGGGGGGCGACACAATGAGCAGTTCTTC
cdr3_aa: CASSLGLAGGRHNEQFF

v_call: TRBV27
d_call: -
clone_size: many
j_call: TRBJ1-4
cdr3_nt: TGTGCCAGCAGAGAGGGAGGTACCACAATTGCAACTAATGAAAAACTGTTTTTT
cdr3_aa: CASREGGTTIATNEKLFF

v_call: TRBV7-2
d_call: TRBD2
clone_size: -
j_call: TRBJ2-5
cdr3_nt: TGTGCCAGCAGCTTAGGGACTAGAGAGACCCAGTACTTC
cdr3_aa: CASSLGTRETQYF